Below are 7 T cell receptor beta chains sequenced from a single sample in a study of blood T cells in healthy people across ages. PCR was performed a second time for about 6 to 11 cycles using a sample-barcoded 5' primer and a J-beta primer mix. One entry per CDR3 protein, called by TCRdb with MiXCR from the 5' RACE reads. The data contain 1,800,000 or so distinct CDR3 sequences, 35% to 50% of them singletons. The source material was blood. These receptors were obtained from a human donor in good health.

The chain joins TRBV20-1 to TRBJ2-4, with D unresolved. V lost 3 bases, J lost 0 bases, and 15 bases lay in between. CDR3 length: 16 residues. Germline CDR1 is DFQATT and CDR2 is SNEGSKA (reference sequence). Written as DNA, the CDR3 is TGCAGTGCTAGTGGGAAGGGCCAGCTAGCCAAAAACATTCAGTACTTC. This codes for CSASGKGQLAKNIQYF.

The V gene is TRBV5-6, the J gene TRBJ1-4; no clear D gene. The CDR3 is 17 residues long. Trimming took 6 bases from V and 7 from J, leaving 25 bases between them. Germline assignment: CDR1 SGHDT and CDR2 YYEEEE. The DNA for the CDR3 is TGTGCCAGCATTAGCCTAAGTATGTTGATCGATGGTGAAAAACTGTTTTTT. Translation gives CASISLSMLIDGEKLFF.

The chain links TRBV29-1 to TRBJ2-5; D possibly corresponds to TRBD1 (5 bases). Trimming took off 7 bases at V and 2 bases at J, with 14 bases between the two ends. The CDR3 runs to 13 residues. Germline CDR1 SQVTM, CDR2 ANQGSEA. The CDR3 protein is CSGTTVPQETQYF. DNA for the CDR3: TGCAGCGGAACGACAGTGCCACAAGAGACCCAGTACTTC.

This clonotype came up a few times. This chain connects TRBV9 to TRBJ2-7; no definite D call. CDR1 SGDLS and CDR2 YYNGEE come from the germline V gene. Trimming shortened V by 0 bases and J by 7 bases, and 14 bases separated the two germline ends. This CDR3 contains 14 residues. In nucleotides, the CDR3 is TGTGCCAGCAGCGTAGGCGGCGCCCTCGGGGAGCAGTACTTC. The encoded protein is CASSVGGALGEQYF.

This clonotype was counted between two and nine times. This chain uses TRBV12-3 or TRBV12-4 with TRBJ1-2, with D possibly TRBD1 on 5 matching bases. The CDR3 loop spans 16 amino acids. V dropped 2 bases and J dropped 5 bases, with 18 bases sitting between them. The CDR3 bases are TGTGCCAGCAGTTTATTCGGCAGGGTAGGGCTTTATGGCTACACCTTC. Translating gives CASSLFGRVGLYGYTF.

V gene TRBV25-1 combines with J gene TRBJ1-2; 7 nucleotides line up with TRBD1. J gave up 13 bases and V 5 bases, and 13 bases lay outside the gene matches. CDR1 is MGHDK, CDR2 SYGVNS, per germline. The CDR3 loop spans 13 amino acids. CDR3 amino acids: CASSPPEGADCTF. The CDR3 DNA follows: TGTGCCAGCAGTCCACCTGAGGGGGCCGACTGCACCTTC.

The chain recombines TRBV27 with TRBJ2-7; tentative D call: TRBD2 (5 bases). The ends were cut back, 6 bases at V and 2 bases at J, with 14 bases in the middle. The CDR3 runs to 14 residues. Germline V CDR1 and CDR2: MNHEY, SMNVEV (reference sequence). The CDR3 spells CASRPGVGTYEQYF. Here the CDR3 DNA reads TGTGCCAGCAGACCCGGGGTGGGTACCTACGAGCAGTACTTC.